This TCR beta chain is drawn from a study of T-cell reconstitution after alpha-beta-depleted transplantation in children. Study results and caveats: Approximately two months post-transplant, alpha-beta T cells reportedly originated from several hundred expanded graft clones. There were some patients whose high TCRbeta diversity at day 60 came from surviving recipient T cells and thymic progenitors. One year post-transplant, T-cell counts and diversity were largely derived from T cells produced anew.

Germline V gene lookup returns CDR1 LNHDA and CDR2 SQIVND (reference sequence). CDR3 length equals 12 residues. V was trimmed by 9 bases and J by 4 bases, leaving 12 bases between them. The authors prepared the TCRbeta library with unique molecular identifiers. TCRdb passed the PCR reads through MiXCR, listing each CDR3 protein once. The sample consists of approximately 630,000 distinct CDR3 sequences, 13% of them appearing once. About this clonotype: Its antigen is undetermined.

This sequence was found in a girl aged 2-10 years with congenital amegakaryocytic thrombocytopenia, due to receive a stem cell transplant. The V gene is TRBV19, the J gene TRBJ2-5, with D possibly matching TRBD1 (6 bases). The sequencing used PBMCs, collected before TCRalphabeta/CD19-depleted stem cell transplant. The CDR3 DNA reads TGTGCCAGGGGGGCGCCGACAGAGACCCAGTACTTC. The encoded protein is CARGAPTETQYF.